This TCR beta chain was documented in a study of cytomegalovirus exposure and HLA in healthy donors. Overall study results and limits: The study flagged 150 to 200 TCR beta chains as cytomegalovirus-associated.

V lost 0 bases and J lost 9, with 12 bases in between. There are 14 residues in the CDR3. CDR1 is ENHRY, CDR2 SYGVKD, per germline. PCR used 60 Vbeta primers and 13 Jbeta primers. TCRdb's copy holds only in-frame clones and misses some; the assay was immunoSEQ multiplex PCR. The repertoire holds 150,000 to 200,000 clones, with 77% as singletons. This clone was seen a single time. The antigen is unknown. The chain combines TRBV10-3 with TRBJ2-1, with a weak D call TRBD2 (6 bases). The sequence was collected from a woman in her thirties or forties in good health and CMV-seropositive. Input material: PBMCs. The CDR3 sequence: CAISESVLATEQFF. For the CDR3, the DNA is TGTGCCATCAGTGAGTCCGTTCTAGCGACTGAGCAGTTCTTC.